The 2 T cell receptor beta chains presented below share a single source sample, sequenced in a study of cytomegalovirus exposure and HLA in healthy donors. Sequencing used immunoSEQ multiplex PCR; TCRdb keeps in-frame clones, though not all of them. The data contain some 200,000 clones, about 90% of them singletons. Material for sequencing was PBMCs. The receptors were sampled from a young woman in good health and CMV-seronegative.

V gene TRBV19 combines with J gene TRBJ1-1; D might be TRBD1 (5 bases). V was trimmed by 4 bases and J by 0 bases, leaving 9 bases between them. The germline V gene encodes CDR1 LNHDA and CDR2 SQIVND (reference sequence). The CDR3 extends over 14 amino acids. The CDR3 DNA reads TGTGCCAGTAGTAAGACAGATATGAACACTGAAGCTTTCTTT. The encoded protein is CASSKTDMNTEAFF.

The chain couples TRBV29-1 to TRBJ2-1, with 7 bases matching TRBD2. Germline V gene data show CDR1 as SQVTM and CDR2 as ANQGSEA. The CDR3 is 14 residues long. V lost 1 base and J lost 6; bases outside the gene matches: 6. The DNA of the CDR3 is TGCAGCGTTGAAGTTTGGTGGGAGGGCAATGAGCAGTTCTTC. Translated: CSVEVWWEGNEQFF.